This TCR beta chain emerged from a study of cytomegalovirus exposure and HLA in healthy donors. The overall study: As an earlier analysis found, around 200 million T cells yielded about 120 million unique TCR beta sequences. Whole-study findings and limits: It was likely that a cluster of highly shared sequence variants was a sequencing artifact.

The PCR contained 60 Vbeta and 13 Jbeta primers. Here immunoSEQ multiplex PCR was the method, and the copy in TCRdb shows in-frame clones only, minus some. This sample has approximately 200,000 clones; about 80% occur once, and the top ten carry around 2.1%. The CDR3 is 14 residues long. Trimming removed 7 bases at V and 2 bases at J, with 17 bases between. Germline assignment: CDR1 SQVTM and CDR2 ANQGSEA. Concerning this clone: Its antigen is still unknown.

V is TRBV29-1 and J is TRBJ2-5; possible D gene TRBD2, 5 bases. Sequences were obtained from PBMCs. The sequence was obtained from a young woman in good health and CMV-seropositive. CDR3 region: CSAGVGLGQETQYF. CDR3 sequence (DNA): TGCAGCGCTGGGGTAGGACTGGGACAAGAGACCCAGTACTTC.